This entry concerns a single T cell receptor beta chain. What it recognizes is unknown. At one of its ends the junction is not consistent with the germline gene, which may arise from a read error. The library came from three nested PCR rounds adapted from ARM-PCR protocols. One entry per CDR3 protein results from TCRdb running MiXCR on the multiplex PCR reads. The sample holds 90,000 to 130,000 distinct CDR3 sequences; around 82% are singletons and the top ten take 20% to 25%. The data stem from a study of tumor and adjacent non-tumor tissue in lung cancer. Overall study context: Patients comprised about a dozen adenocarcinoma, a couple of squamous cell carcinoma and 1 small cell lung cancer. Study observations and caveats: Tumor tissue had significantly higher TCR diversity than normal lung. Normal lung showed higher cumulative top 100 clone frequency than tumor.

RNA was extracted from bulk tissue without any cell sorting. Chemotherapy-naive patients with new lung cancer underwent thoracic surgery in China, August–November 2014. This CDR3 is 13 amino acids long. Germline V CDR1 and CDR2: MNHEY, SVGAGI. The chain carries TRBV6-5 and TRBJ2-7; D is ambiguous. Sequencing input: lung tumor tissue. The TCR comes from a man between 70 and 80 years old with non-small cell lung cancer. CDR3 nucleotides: TGTGCCAGCAGTTACTCGATAGGAGACGAGCAGTACTTT. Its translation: CASSYSIGDEQYF.